The present entry profiles one T cell receptor beta chain with its context. The record originates from a study of blood T cell repertoires in COVID-19. Clones were sequenced by immunoSEQ multiplex PCR, and TCRdb holds only the in-frame ones, with some missing. Among 300,000 to 400,000 clones listed, more than 70% were seen once. This CDR3 region has 14 residues. Trimming took off 7 bases at V and 0 bases at J, with 13 bases between the two ends. Germline lookup yields CDR1 SNHLY and CDR2 FYNNEI. The specimen was peripheral blood. The TCR comes from a woman in her twenties or thirties with COVID-19, enrolled during active disease. The chain links TRBV2 to TRBJ2-7; TRBD1 might be the D (6 bases). CDR3 sequence reads: CASTWTANSYEQYF. The DNA for the CDR3 is TGTGCCAGCACATGGACAGCCAACTCCTACGAGCAGTACTTC.